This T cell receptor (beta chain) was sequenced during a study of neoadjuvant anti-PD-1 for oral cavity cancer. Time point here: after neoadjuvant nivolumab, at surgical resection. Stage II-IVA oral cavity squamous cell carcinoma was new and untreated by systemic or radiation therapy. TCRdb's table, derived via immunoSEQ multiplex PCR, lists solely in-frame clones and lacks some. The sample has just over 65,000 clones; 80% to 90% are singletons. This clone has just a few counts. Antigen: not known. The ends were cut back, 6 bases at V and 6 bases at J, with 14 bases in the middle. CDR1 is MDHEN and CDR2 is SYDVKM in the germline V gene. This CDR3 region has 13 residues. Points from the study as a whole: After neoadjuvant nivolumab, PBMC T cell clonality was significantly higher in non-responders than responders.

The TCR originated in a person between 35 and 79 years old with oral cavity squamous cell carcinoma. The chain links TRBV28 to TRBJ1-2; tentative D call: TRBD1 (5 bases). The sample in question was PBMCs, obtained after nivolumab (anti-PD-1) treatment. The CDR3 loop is CASSPRGGDGYTF. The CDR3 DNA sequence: TGTGCCAGCAGCCCTCGGGGCGGGGATGGCTACACCTTC.